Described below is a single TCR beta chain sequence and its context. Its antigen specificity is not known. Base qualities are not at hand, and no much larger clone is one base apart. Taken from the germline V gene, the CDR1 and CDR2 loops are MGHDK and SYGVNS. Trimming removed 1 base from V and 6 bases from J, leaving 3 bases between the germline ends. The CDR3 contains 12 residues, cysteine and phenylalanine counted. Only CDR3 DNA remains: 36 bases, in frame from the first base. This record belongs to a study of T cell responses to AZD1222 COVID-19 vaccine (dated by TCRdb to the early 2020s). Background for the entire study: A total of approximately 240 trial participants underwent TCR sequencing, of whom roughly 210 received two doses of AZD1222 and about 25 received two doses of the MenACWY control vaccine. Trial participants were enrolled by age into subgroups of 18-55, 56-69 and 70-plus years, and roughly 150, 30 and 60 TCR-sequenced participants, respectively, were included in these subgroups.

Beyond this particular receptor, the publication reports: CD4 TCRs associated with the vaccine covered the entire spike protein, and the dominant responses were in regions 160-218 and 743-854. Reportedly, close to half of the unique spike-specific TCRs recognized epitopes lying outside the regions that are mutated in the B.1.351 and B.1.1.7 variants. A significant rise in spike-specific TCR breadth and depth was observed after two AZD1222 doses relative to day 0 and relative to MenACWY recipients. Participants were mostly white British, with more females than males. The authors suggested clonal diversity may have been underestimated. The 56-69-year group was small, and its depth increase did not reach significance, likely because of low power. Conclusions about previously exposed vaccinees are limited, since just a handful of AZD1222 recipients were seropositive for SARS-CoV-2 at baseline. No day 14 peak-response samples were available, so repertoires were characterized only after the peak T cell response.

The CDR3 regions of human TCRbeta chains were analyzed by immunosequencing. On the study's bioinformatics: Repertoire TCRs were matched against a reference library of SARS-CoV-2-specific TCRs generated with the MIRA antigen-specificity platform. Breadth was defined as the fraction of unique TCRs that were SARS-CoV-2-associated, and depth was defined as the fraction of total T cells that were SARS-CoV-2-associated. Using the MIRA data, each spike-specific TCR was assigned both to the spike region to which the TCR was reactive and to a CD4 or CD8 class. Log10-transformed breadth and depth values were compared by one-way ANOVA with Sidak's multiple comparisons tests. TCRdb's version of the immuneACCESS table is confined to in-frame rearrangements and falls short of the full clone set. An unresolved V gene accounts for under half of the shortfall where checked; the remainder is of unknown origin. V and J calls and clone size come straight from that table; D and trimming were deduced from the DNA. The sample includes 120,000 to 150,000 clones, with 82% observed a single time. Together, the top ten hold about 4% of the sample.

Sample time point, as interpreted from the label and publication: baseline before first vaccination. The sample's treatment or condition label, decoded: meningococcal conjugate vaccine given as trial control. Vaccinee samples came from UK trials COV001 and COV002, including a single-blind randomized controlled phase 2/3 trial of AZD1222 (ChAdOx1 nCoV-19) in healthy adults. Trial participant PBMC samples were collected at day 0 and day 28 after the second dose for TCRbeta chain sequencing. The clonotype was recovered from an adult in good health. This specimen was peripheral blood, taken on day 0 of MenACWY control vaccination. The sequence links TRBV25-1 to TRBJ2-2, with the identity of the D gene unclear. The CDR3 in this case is CASSELSGELFF. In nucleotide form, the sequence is TGTGCCAGCAGTGAATTGTCCGGGGAGCTGTTTTTT.